These T cell receptor beta chains were read from a single sample in a study of cytomegalovirus exposure and HLA in healthy donors. The protocol was immunoSEQ multiplex PCR, while the TCRdb copy is restricted to in-frame clones and leaves out a portion. The table shows roughly 150,000 clones, with 76% occurring only once. The source material was PBMCs. The receptor source for this set is a male donor in good health and CMV-seronegative. Each CDR3 is given with its conserved first and last residue. D genes are given only for firm matches. Clone size, where shown, is once, few, many, or a class for clones that have expanded.

>NA|TRBJ1-2|NA|TRBV4-3
TGCGCCAGCAGCCAAGATCCAACAATTAACTATGGCTACACCTTC
CASSQDPTINYGYTF
>NA|TRBJ1-4|NA|TRBV13
TGTGCCAGCAGCTTCCGGGGGTCGGCTAATGAAAAACTGTTTTTT
CASSFRGSANEKLFF
>NA|TRBJ2-1|TRBD2|TRBV5-8
TGTGCCAGCAGCTGGACCGGGACTAGCTACTATGAGCAGTTCTTC
CASSWTGTSYYEQFF
>few|TRBJ2-1|TRBD2|TRBV11-2
TGTGCCAGCAGCAAATTATCCGGGACTAGCACAGACAATGAGCAGTTCTTC
CASSKLSGTSTDNEQFF
>few|TRBJ2-7|NA|TRBV11-2
TGTGCCAGCAGATTCCACTACGAGCAGTACTTC
CASRFHYEQYF
>NA|TRBJ2-2|NA|TRBV7-2
TGTGCCAGCAGCTTAGCCGTAAGGAGCCCGAACACCGGGGAGCTGTTTTTT
CASSLAVRSPNTGELFF
>NA|TRBJ2-1|TRBD2|TRBV7-3
TGTGCCAGCAGCTTCTCAGCTAGCGGCCTCTGGGAGCAGTTCTTC
CASSFSASGLWEQFF
>NA|TRBJ1-5|TRBD1|TRBV7-2
TGTGCCAGCAGCTTGCACGGGACAGGGATCAATCAGCCCCAGCATTTT
CASSLHGTGINQPQHF
>NA|TRBJ2-7|TRBD1|TRBV5-1
TGCGCCAGCAGCAGAACAGGGGTTAGCTACGAGCAGTACTTC
CASSRTGVSYEQYF
>NA|TRBJ2-3|TRBD2|TRBV5-5
TGTGCCAGCAGCCAAATCTTAGCGGGTCCCAGCACAGATACGCAGTATTTT
CASSQILAGPSTDTQYF
>NA|TRBJ2-2|TRBD2|TRBV9
TGTGCCAGCAGCGCCCCGGGACTAGCCAACACCGGGGAGCTGTTTTTT
CASSAPGLANTGELFF
>NA|TRBJ2-7|NA|TRBV27
TGTGCCAGCAGTTTGGCAGGGTACTACGAGCAGTACTTC
CASSLAGYYEQYF
>NA|TRBJ2-3|TRBD2|TRBV5-1
TGCGCCAGCAGCTTGTTAACTAGCGGTACAGATACGCAGTATTTT
CASSLLTSGTDTQYF
>NA|TRBJ2-1|TRBD2|TRBV9
TGTGCCAGCAGCGTAGCAGCGGGGGCTTACAATGAGCAGTTCTTC
CASSVAAGAYNEQFF
>once|TRBJ1-3|NA|TRBV4-3
TGCGCCAGCAGCCAATCGTGGACAGCCTCTGGAAACACCATATATTTT
CASSQSWTASGNTIYF
>few|TRBJ1-6|TRBD1|TRBV6-1
TGTGCCAGCCGTGGGACAGTGAGCTCCTATAATTCACCCCTCCACTTT
CASRGTVSSYNSPLHF
>NA|TRBJ2-7|NA|TRBV5-1
TGCGCCAGCAGCTTGGGCTTCCCTACCTACGAGCAGTACTTC
CASSLGFPTYEQYF
>NA|TRBJ2-3|TRBD1|TRBV5-1
TGCGCCAGCAGCTCAGGGGACAGGGAGACAGATACGCAGTATTTT
CASSSGDRETDTQYF
>NA|TRBJ2-1|NA|TRBV11-3
TGTGCCAGCAGCTTAACTGCGGTCAATGAGCAGTTCTTC
CASSLTAVNEQFF
>few|TRBJ2-7|TRBD1|TRBV6-1
TGTGCCAGCACCACCCCGGGACAGCAAGGGGGATGGCAGTACTTC
CASTTPGQQGGWQYF
>NA|TRBJ1-2|TRBD1|TRBV11-1
TGTGCCAGCAGCACACAGTCTAAGACAGGGGCGAGTGGCTACACCTTC
CASSTQSKTGASGYTF
>NA|TRBJ2-7|TRBD1|TRBV7-2
TGTGCCAGCAGCGTTTACAGGGGCTCCTACGAGCAGTACTTC
CASSVYRGSYEQYF
>few|TRBJ2-1|TRBD1|TRBV30
TGTGCCTGGAGTGTGACAACAGGGGGCGCTGGGCAGTTCTTC
CAWSVTTGGAGQFF
>few|TRBJ2-7|TRBD2|TRBV18
TGTGCCAGCTCACCCCTAGCTAGCGGTAAAGGTGGGCAGTACTTC
CASSPLASGKGGQYF
>once|TRBJ1-6|TRBD1|TRBV28
TGTGCCAGCAATCCACAGGGGGCTTCAAAACCCCTCCACTTT
CASNPQGASKPLHF